The clone carrying this T cell receptor (beta chain) turned up a few times. These data belong to a study of T cell responses to AZD1222 COVID-19 vaccine. Study summary: It was second doses at about 4 or about 12 weeks that were pooled.

Sequencing used immunoSEQ multiplex PCR; TCRdb keeps in-frame clones, though not all of them. The sample contains around 140,000 clones, about nine tenths of which appear only once. This CDR3 has 13 amino acids. The V end was cut by 0 bases, the J end by 7 bases, with 9 bases between. Germline CDR1 and CDR2: LGHDT and YNNKEL (reference sequence). Sequencing was performed on peripheral blood, taken on day 0 of AZD1222 vaccination. The chain recombines TRBV3-1 (or the pseudogene TRBV3-2) with TRBJ1-2; no reliable D call. This TCR was sampled from an adult in good health. CDR3 in DNA: TGTGCCAGCAGCCAAGAAGGAGGGATTGGCTACACCTTC. Its protein product is CASSQEGGIGYTF.